This passage covers 28 T cell receptor beta chains from one sample sequenced in a study of Tregs in tolerant kidney transplant recipients. Here immunoSEQ multiplex PCR was the method, and the copy in TCRdb shows in-frame clones only, minus some. Altogether 70,000 to 95,000 clones are present, around 93% being singletons, with the ten largest covering 0.34%. Sequenced here: Tregs from blood, sampled before the transplant. The source is a human donor who received a combined kidney and bone marrow transplant.

The J gene is TRBJ1-1, the V gene TRBV9, with D unclear. V was shortened by 2 bases and J by 0 bases, with 8 bases between the two germline ends. This CDR3 contains 14 residues. The V gene's germline CDR1 is SGDLS and CDR2 YYNGEE. The CDR3: CASSVAVMNTEAFF. CDR3 DNA sequence: TGTGCCAGCAGCGTCGCAGTCATGAACACTGAAGCTTTCTTT.

This clone showed up just once. The V gene is TRBV18, the J gene TRBJ1-2; maybe TRBD1 (6 bases). This CDR3 contains 16 residues. In germline, CDR1 is KGHSH, CDR2 LQKENI. Trimming removed 3 bases from V and 0 bases from J, with 14 bases in between. CDR3 region: CASSPQDRPANYGYTF. CDR3 DNA sequence: TGTGCCAGCTCACCTCAAGACAGGCCAGCTAACTATGGCTACACCTTC.

V and J are TRBV5-1 and TRBJ2-7; D not certain. The CDR3 has 11 residues. From germline, CDR1 is SGHRS and CDR2 YFSETQ. V shed 4 bases and J shed 4 bases, with 6 bases lying between them. The CDR3 is CASSEDYEQYF. CDR3 sequence (DNA): TGCGCCAGCAGCGAGGATTACGAGCAGTACTTC.

The chain carries TRBV7-2 and TRBJ2-7, with TRBD1 matching over 7 bases. J gave up 0 bases and V 0 bases, and 2 bases lay outside the gene matches. The CDR3 is made up of 15 amino acids. Germline V lookup: CDR1 SGHTA, CDR2 FQGNSA. The CDR3 spells CASSLAGTDSYEQYF. In DNA, the CDR3 is TGTGCCAGCAGCTTAGCCGGGACAGACTCCTACGAGCAGTACTTC.

V is TRBV11-2 and J is TRBJ2-1; D might be TRBD2 (5 bases). The CDR3 consists of 14 residues. Looked up from germline, CDR1 is SGHAT and CDR2 is FQNNGV. V lost 3 bases and J 5 bases, leaving 11 bases between the germline ends. The CDR3 nucleotides are TGTGCCAGCAGCTTCCTAGGGCGGGACAATGAGCAGTTCTTC. This translates into CASSFLGRDNEQFF. Filled out from reference TRBV11-2 and TRBJ2-1, the complete variable domain reads EAGVAQSPRYKIIEKRQSVAFWCNPISGHATLYWYQQILGQGPKLLIQFQNNGVVDDSQLPKDRFSAERLKGVDSTLKIQPAKLEDSAVYLCASSFLGRDNEQFFGPGTRLTVL.

The chain links TRBV29-1 to TRBJ2-1; D is possibly TRBD1 (6 bases). The CDR3 is 14 amino acids. Germline CDR1 and CDR2: SQVTM and ANQGSEA. Between the trimmed V and J ends, which lost 6 bases and 0 bases, there was a span of 12 bases. The chain's CDR3 is CSVLTGSSYNEQFF. Written as DNA, the CDR3 is TGCAGCGTCCTCACAGGGAGCTCCTACAATGAGCAGTTCTTC.

V and J are TRBV11-1 and TRBJ1-1; 9 nucleotides align to TRBD1. The CDR3 is 12 residues long. The germline gives CDR1 SGHAT, CDR2 FQDESV (reference sequence). With 5 bases clipped from V and 7 bases from J, the junction kept 2 bases outside the gene matches. DNA of the CDR3: TGTGCCAGCAGCCGGGACAGGGATGAAGCTTTCTTT. Its protein is CASSRDRDEAFF.

This rearrangement joins TRBV18 to TRBJ2-5; D might be TRBD1 (7 bases). The better agreement between TRBJ2-7 and the DNA end casts doubt on the J call. The germline gives CDR1 KGHSH, CDR2 LQKENI. The CDR3 spans 14 residues. The CDR3 protein is CASSPQGGPNEQYF. The CDR3, as DNA: TGTGCCAGCTCACCGCAGGGGGGTCCCAACGAGCAGTACTTC.

This sequence joins TRBV19 and TRBJ1-1; 7 bases match TRBD1. Germline values: CDR1 LNHDA, CDR2 SQIVND (reference sequence). The CDR3 extends over 15 amino acids. The junction had 7 bases not matched to a gene; V was cut back by 2 bases and J by 4 bases. CDR3 sequence: CASSIKGAGSTEAFF. CDR3 DNA: TGTGCCAGTAGTATAAAGGGGGCTGGGAGCACTGAAGCTTTCTTT. Filled out from reference TRBV19 and TRBJ1-1, the complete variable domain reads DGGITQSPKYLFRKEGQNVTLSCEQNLNHDAMYWYRQDPGQGLRLIYYSQIVNDFQKGDIAEGYSVSREKKESFPLTVTSAQKNPTAFYLCASSIKGAGSTEAFFGQGTRLTVV.

V gene TRBV4-1 combines with J gene TRBJ1-4; no firm D call. V lost 2 bases to trimming and J lost 7 bases, with 8 bases between them. Germline CDR1 and CDR2: MGHRA and YSYEKL. This CDR3 has 13 amino acids. This chain's CDR3 is CASSQTVGEKLFF. The CDR3 DNA follows: TGCGCCAGCAGCCAAACAGTGGGTGAAAAACTGTTTTTT.

This chain links TRBV10-3 with TRBJ1-5; D remains ambiguous. Trimming cost V 0 bases and J 5 bases, with 14 bases left between them. The germline gives CDR1 ENHRY, CDR2 SYGVKD. The CDR3 spans 16 residues. CDR3 DNA sequence: TGTGCCATCAGTGAGTCGATTGTGTCAGGTTATCAGCCCCAGCATTTT. Amino acids: CAISESIVSGYQPQHF.

V gene TRBV6-6 combines with J gene TRBJ2-5, with D perhaps matching TRBD2 (6 bases). The CDR3 totals 15 residues. V lost 7 bases, J lost 4 bases, and 19 bases lay in between. Germline assignment: CDR1 MNHNY and CDR2 SVGAGI (reference sequence). The DNA for the CDR3 is TGTGCCAGCACCACCCGGGCGGGGCGTTTAGAGACCCAGTACTTC. The encoded protein is CASTTRAGRLETQYF.

J is TRBJ1-5 and V is TRBV7-6; D not certain. The CDR3 is 14 amino acids. The V gene's germline CDR1 is SGHVS and CDR2 FNYEAQ. With 0 bases removed from V and 0 bases from J, the gap between germline ends came to 3 bases. Here the CDR3 DNA reads TGTGCCAGCAGCTTAGCAGATAGCAATCAGCCCCAGCATTTT. The encoded protein is CASSLADSNQPQHF.

V is TRBV5-5 and J is TRBJ2-7; possibly TRBD1 or TRBD2 for D (5 bases each). V was trimmed by 0 bases and J by 7 bases, leaving 20 bases between them. CDR1 SGHKS and CDR2 YYEKEE come from the germline V gene (reference sequence). The CDR3 contains 16 residues. The CDR3 DNA is TGTGCCAGCAGCTTGGATCTCGGGGACGGGGTACGAGAGCAGTACTTC. Protein product: CASSLDLGDGVREQYF. The whole variable domain, remainder taken from reference TRBV5-5 and TRBJ2-7, is DAGVTQSPTHLIKTRGQQVTLRCSPISGHKSVSWYQQVLGQGPQFIFQYYEKEERGRGNFPDRFSARQFPNYSSELNVNALLLGDSALYLCASSLDLGDGVREQYFGPGTRLTVT.

The chain carries TRBV10-3 and TRBJ2-1; D is unresolved. Between the trimmed V and J ends, which lost 6 bases and 5 bases, there was a span of 11 bases. The CDR3 has 13 residues. CDR1 is ENHRY, CDR2 SYGVKD, per germline. The CDR3 DNA reads TGTGCCATCAGGGCCTCAAGGGACAATGAGCAGTTCTTC. This encodes CAIRASRDNEQFF.

This clone was seen only once. This sequence joins TRBV11-1 and TRBJ2-1; tentatively, D is TRBD2 (5 bases). Germline CDR1 reads SGHAT; CDR2 reads FQDESV (reference sequence). This CDR3 is built from 19 residues. The V end was cut by 5 bases, the J end by 0 bases, with 23 bases between. The CDR3 is CASSGLIPTAGSSYNEQFF. The DNA of the CDR3 is TGTGCCAGCAGCGGCCTAATTCCGACGGCGGGCAGCTCCTACAATGAGCAGTTCTTC.

This sequence joins TRBV29-1 and TRBJ2-3; TRBD2 is a possible D gene (5 bases). This CDR3 comprises 14 residues. Germline V lookup: CDR1 SQVTM, CDR2 ANQGSEA. V was trimmed by 4 bases and J by 1 base, leaving 12 bases between them. The CDR3 sequence: CSVGLGSRTDTQYF. CDR3 sequence (DNA): TGCAGCGTTGGACTGGGGAGTCGCACAGATACGCAGTATTTT.

The genes are TRBV5-6 and TRBJ2-3; no clear D. In germline, CDR1 is SGHDT, CDR2 YYEEEE. Trimming took off 4 bases at V and 0 bases at J, with 3 bases between the two ends. The CDR3 spans 12 residues. Here the CDR3 reads CASSLSTDTQYF. The CDR3 nucleotides are TGTGCCAGCAGCCTAAGCACAGATACGCAGTATTTT.

The J gene is TRBJ1-2, the V gene TRBV27; no reliable D call. V shed 3 bases and J shed 1 base, with 9 bases lying between them. The CDR3 consists of 14 residues. Germline V gene lookup returns CDR1 MNHEY and CDR2 SMNVEV (reference sequence). The CDR3 nucleotides are TGTGCCAGCAGTTTGACCGGCCTTAACTATGGCTACACCTTC. This gives the protein CASSLTGLNYGYTF.

Turning to this clone: The junction differs from germline at one of its ends, possibly a read error. The chain links TRBV20-1 to TRBJ1-1; the D gene is possibly TRBD1 (6 bases). This CDR3 has 11 residues. Germline V gene lookup returns CDR1 DFQATT and CDR2 SNEGSKA (reference sequence). CDR3 sequence (DNA): TGCAGTGCCAGAGGGGGGTCTGAAGCTTTCTTT. Encoded protein: CSARGGSEAFF.

The chain employs TRBV7-9 and TRBJ2-7; maybe TRBD2 (6 bases). Germline-derived CDR1 and CDR2 are SEHNR and FQNEAQ (reference sequence). V lost 3 bases and J 1 base, leaving 16 bases between the germline ends. The CDR3 is 16 residues long. The CDR3 here is CASSFDLATPSYEQYF. The CDR3 DNA is TGTGCCAGCAGCTTTGATCTAGCGACCCCATCCTACGAGCAGTACTTC. The full variable domain, completed using reference TRBV7-9 and TRBJ2-7, is DTGVSQNPRHKITKRGQNVTFRCDPISEHNRLYWYRQTLGQGPEFLTYFQNEAQLEKSRLLSDRFSAERPKGSFSTLEIQRTEQGDSAMYLCASSFDLATPSYEQYFGPGTRLTVT.

This clone was seen more than once but under ten times. The chain couples TRBV6-4 to TRBJ1-1; D might be TRBD1 (5 bases). Trimming cost V 6 bases and J 6 bases, with 17 bases left between them. The germline V gene encodes CDR1 MRHNA and CDR2 SNTAGT. The CDR3 spans 14 residues. The CDR3 region is CASRPITRDAEAFF. The CDR3 coding sequence is TGTGCCAGCAGACCCATCACCAGGGACGCTGAAGCTTTCTTT.

The V gene is TRBV5-1, the J gene TRBJ2-2; the D call may be TRBD1 or TRBD2 (5 bases each). The CDR3 runs 18 residues. The germline V gene has CDR1 SGHRS and CDR2 YFSETQ. V lost 4 bases to trimming and J lost 4 bases, with 23 bases between them. As DNA, the CDR3 is TGCGCCAGCAGCCCCCTCGGTCGAGGGACCCGAGCCACCGGGGAGCTGTTTTTT. This sequence encodes CASSPLGRGTRATGELFF.

This sequence joins TRBV11-3 and TRBJ2-5; D is perhaps TRBD1 (6 bases). The CDR3 covers 15 residues. Germline V gene data show CDR1 as SGHNT and CDR2 as YENEEA. Trimming left V 2 bases short and J 0 bases short, with 10 bases between. In DNA, the CDR3 is TGTGCCAGCAGCTTAAACGCAGGGGACCAAGAGACCCAGTACTTC. Protein sequence: CASSLNAGDQETQYF.

The chain links TRBV6-5 to TRBJ2-7, with D hard to call. Germline V lookup: CDR1 MNHEY, CDR2 SVGAGI. V lost 5 bases and J lost 2, with 13 bases in between. The CDR3 has 14 amino acids. CDR3 residues: CASSRGLGAYEQYF. DNA of the CDR3: TGTGCCAGCAGTCGAGGCCTAGGAGCCTACGAGCAGTACTTC.

The chain uses TRBV5-6 and TRBJ1-5; D gene ambiguous. The CDR3 length is 14 residues. Germline V lookup: CDR1 SGHDT, CDR2 YYEEEE. V lost 1 base, J lost 3 bases, and 8 bases lay in between. This CDR3 is CASSLRGHNQPQHF. The CDR3, as DNA: TGTGCCAGCAGCTTGCGAGGGCACAATCAGCCCCAGCATTTT.

The chain employs TRBV5-6 and TRBJ2-5, with TRBD1 identical over 7 bases. This CDR3 contains 14 residues. Germline loops: CDR1 SGHDT, CDR2 YYEEEE. The V segment lost 0 bases and the J segment 4 bases; nucleotides outside the gene matches: 3. The CDR3, as DNA: TGTGCCAGCAGCTTGGGAGGGGGCGTAGAGACCCAGTACTTC. Translation gives CASSLGGGVETQYF.

This clone was observed once. The chain uses TRBV2 and TRBJ2-2, with D possibly matching TRBD2 (5 bases). In germline, CDR1 is SNHLY, CDR2 FYNNEI. Trimming left V 2 bases short and J 1 base short, with 11 bases between. The CDR3 totals 16 residues. CDR3 protein: CASSELGAVNTGELFF. CDR3 nucleotides: TGTGCCAGCAGTGAACTCGGAGCGGTGAACACCGGGGAGCTGTTTTTT. The whole variable domain, remainder taken from reference TRBV2 and TRBJ2-2, is EPEVTQTPSHQVTQMGQEVILRCVPISNHLYFYWYRQILGQKVEFLVSFYNNEISEKSEIFDDQFSVERPDGSNFTLKIRSTKLEDSAMYFCASSELGAVNTGELFFGEGSRLTVL.